A selection of T cell receptor beta chains follows, all from one sample in a study. TCRdb reanalysed the RT-PCR reads using MiXCR and keeps one entry per CDR3 protein. The sample includes more than 600,000 distinct CDR3 sequences, about 14% of them seen just once. What was sequenced was memory CD4+ T cells from blood. The receptors here all came from a female donor in good health, serving as a healthy control. The CDR3 runs from the conserved cysteine through the conserved F or W. D genes are given only for firm matches. For some rows the clone size is stated as once, few or many, or as a class when expanded; others skip it.

abundance,j_gene,v_gene,d_gene,CDR3nt,CDR3aa
NA,TRBJ2-3,TRBV24-1,TRBD2,TGTGCCACCAGTGATTTCGGGGGAGGGGCTAGCGGGAGGAGAGATACGCAGTATTTT,CATSDFGGGASGRRDTQYF
NA,TRBJ1-1,TRBV20-1,NA,TGCAGTGCTAGTATGACAGCGAACACTGAAGCTTTCTTT,CSASMTANTEAFF
NA,TRBJ2-1,TRBV9,NA,TGTGCCAGCAGCGAGACCGACGGGTCCTACAATGAGCAGTTCTTC,CASSETDGSYNEQFF
NA,TRBJ2-3,TRBV20-1,TRBD2,TGCAGTGCTAGTATGGGACTAGCGGGTCTAGGAGGCGATACGCAGTATTTT,CSASMGLAGLGGDTQYF
many,TRBJ1-2,TRBV12-3/TRBV12-4,NA,TGTGCCAGCAGGGGCGGCTCGTTTTATGGCTACACCTTC,CASRGGSFYGYTF
many,TRBJ1-1,TRBV5-1,TRBD1,TGCGCCAGCCAGGGGACAGGGGGCCCGACTGAAGCTTTCTTT,CASQGTGGPTEAFF
few,TRBJ2-1,TRBV9,TRBD2,TGTGCCAGCAGCGAGAGAGGCGGGGGGGCGTCCTACAATGAGCAGTTCTTC,CASSERGGGASYNEQFF
few,TRBJ2-7,TRBV5-4,NA,TGTGCCAGCAGCTCGGAGGTGACGGACGAGCAGTACTTC,CASSSEVTDEQYF
few,TRBJ2-7,TRBV5-1,TRBD1,TGCGCCAGCAGCCCCCAGGGGGACAGCCGCTACGAGCAGTACTTC,CASSPQGDSRYEQYF
NA,TRBJ1-3,TRBV5-5,NA,TGTGCCAGCAGCTTTACACCGAGCGCTGGAAACACCATATATTTT,CASSFTPSAGNTIYF
many,TRBJ1-5,TRBV12-3/TRBV12-4,NA,TGTGCCAGCAGGCCGGGGGGGGGTCAGCCCCAGCATTTT,CASRPGGGQPQHF
NA,TRBJ2-1,TRBV7-8,TRBD2,TGTGCCAGCAGCGCCTCAGCGGGAGGGCCCTCGGGTGAGCAGTTCTTC,CASSASAGGPSGEQFF
many,TRBJ2-5,TRBV20-1,NA,TGCAGTGCTACCCGACAGGCACAAGAGACCCAGTACTTC,CSATRQAQETQYF
NA,TRBJ1-2,TRBV7-2,NA,TGTGCCAGCAGCTTAGTCGGGATCAACTATGGCTACACCTTC,CASSLVGINYGYTF